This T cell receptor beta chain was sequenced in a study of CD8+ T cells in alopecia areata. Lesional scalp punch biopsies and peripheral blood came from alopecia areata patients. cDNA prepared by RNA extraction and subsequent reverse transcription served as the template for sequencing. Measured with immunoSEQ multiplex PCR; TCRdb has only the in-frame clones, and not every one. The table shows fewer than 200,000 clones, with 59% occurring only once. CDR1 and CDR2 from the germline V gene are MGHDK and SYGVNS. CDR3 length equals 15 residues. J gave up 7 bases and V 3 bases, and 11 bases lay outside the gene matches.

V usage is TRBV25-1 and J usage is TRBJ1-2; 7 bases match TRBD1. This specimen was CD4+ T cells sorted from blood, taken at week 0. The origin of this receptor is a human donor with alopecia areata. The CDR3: CASSDKTGILAGYTF. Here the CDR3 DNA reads TGTGCCAGCAGTGATAAGACAGGGATACTGGCTGGCTACACCTTC.